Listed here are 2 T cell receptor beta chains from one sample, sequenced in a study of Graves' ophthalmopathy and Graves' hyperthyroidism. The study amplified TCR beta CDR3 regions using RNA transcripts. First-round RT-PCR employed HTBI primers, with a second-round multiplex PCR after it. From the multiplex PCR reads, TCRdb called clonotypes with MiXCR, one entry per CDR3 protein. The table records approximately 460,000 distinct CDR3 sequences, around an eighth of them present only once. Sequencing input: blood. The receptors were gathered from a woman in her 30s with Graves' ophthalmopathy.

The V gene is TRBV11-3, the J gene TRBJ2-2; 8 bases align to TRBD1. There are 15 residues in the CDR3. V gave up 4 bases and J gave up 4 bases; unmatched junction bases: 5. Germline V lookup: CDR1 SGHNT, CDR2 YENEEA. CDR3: CASSSGGMGTGELFF. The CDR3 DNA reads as TGTGCCAGCAGCTCAGGGGGCATGGGCACCGGGGAGCTGTTTTTT.

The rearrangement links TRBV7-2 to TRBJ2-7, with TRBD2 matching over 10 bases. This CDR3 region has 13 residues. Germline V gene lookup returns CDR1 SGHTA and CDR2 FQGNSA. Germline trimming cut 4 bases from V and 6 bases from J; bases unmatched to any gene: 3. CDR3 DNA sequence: TGTGCCAGCAGCTGGAGCGGGAGGGGCGAGCAGTACTTC. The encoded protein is CASSWSGRGEQYF.